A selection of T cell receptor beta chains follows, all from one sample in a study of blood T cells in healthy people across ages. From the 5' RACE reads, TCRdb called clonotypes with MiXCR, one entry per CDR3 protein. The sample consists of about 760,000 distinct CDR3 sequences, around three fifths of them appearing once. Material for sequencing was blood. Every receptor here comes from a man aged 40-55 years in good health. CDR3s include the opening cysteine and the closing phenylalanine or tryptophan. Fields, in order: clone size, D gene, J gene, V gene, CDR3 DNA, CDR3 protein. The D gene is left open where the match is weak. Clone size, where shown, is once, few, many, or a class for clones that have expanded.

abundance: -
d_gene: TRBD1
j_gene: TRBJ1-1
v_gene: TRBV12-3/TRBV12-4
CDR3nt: TGTGCCAGCAGTTTGACAGGGTCGAACACTGAAGCTTTCTTT
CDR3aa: CASSLTGSNTEAFF

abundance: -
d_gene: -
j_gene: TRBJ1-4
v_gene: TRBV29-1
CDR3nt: TGCAGCGTTGCAAATGAAAAACTGTTTTTT
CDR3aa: CSVANEKLFF

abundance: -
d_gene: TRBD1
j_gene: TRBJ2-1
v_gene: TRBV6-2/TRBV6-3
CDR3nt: TGTGCCAGCGGGGGACGGACAGGGGTTGATGAGCAGTTCTTC
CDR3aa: CASGGRTGVDEQFF

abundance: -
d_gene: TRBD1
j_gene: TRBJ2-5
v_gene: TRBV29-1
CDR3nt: TGCAGCGCAGGACAGGGCCCCGAGACCCAGTACTTC
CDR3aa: CSAGQGPETQYF

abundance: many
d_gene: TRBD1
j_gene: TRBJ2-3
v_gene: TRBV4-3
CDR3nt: TGCGCCAGCAGCCCGGTGGACAGGGAGGATACGCAGTATTTT
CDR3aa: CASSPVDREDTQYF

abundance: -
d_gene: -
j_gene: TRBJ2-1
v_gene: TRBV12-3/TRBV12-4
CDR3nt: TGTGCCAGCAGTCCGGTTGTTGAGCAGTTCTTC
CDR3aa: CASSPVVEQFF

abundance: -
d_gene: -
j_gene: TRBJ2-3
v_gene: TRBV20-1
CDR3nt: TGCAGTGCTAGTCGGCTATACAGGACAGATACGCAGTATTTT
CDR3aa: CSASRLYRTDTQYF

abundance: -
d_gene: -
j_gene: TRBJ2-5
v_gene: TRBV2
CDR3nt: TGTGCCAGCAGTGACGCGGGACAAGAGACCCAGTACTTC
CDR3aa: CASSDAGQETQYF

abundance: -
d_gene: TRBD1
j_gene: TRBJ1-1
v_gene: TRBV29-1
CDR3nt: TGCAGCGTTGAATTCGGCAGGGGGACTTCAGGAGCTTTCTTT
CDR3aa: CSVEFGRGTSGAFF

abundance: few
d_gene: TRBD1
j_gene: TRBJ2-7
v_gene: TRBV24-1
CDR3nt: TGTGCCACCAGTGATTCCTGGGGACAGGTGAGGGAGCAGTACTTC
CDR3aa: CATSDSWGQVREQYF

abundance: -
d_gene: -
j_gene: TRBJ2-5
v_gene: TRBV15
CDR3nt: TGTGCCACCAGCAGAGATCCAGGATTCGGAGAGACCCAGTACTTC
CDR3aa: CATSRDPGFGETQYF

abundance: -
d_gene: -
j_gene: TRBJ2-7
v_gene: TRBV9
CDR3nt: TGTGCCAGCAGCACCGGCGGAGAATCCTACGAGCAGTACTTC
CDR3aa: CASSTGGESYEQYF

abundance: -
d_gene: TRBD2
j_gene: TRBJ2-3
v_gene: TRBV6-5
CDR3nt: TGTGCCAGCAGTTCCTCGGGGGGGGCGGGAGATACGCAGTATTTT
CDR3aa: CASSSSGGAGDTQYF

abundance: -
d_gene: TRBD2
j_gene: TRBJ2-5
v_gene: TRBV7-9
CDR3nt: TGTGCCAGCAGCTTAGCGGGGGAGGGCCCTCGGGAGACCCAGTACTTC
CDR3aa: CASSLAGEGPRETQYF

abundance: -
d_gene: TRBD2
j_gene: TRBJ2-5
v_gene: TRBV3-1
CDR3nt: TGTGCCAGCAGCCAAGATTCGTCGGGGGGACAAGAGACCCAGTACTTC
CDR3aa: CASSQDSSGGQETQYF

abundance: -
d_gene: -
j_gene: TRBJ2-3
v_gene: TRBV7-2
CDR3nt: TGTGCCAGCAGCTTACAGGGTCCAGCCACAGATACGCAGTATTTT
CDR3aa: CASSLQGPATDTQYF

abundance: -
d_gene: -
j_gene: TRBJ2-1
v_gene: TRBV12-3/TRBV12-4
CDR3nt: TGTGCCAGCAGTTTGGGGGGGGCTAGCGGCGGGAACTACAATGAGCAGTTCTTC
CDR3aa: CASSLGGASGGNYNEQFF

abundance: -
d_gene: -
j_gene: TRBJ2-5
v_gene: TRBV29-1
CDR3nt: TGCAGCGTTGAAGAGGGGGGATCAAAGACCCAGTACTTC
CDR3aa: CSVEEGGSKTQYF

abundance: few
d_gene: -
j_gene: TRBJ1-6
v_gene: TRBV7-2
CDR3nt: TGTGCCAGCAGCCCGGACGGCGGCTCACTCCACTTT
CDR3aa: CASSPDGGSLHF

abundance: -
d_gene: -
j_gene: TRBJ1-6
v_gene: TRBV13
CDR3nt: TGTGCCAGCAGCAAAGAGGGCAGGATGGCCTATAATTCACCCCTCCACTTT
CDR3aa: CASSKEGRMAYNSPLHF

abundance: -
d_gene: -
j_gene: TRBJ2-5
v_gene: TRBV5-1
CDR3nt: TGCGCCAGCAGCCCGGACTACGAGTTGGTGTACTTC
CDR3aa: CASSPDYELVYF

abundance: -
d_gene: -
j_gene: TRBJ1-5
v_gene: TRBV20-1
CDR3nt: TGCAGTACAAAGGGGAATGGGCCCAATCAGCCCCAGCATTTT
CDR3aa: CSTKGNGPNQPQHF

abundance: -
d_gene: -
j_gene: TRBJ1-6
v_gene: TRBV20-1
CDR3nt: TGCAGTGCTGAAGGGTTTTTAAATTCACCCCTCCACTTT
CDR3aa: CSAEGFLNSPLHF

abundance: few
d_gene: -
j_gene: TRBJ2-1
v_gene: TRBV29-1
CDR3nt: TGCAGCGTTGAAGGGGGCGCGAAGGAGGAGCAGTTCTTC
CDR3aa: CSVEGGAKEEQFF

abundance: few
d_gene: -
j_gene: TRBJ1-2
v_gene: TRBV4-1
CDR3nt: TGCGCCAGCAGCCAGACGGACCCTTTGGCCTTCTCTAACTATGGCTACACCTTC
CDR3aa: CASSQTDPLAFSNYGYTF

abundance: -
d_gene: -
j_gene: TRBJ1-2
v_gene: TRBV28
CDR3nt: TGTGCCAGCAGTTTATCCCCTTACGGTTCCTCGTATGGCTACACCTTC
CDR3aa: CASSLSPYGSSYGYTF

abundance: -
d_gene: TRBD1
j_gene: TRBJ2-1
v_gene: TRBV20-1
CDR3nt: TGCAGTGCACCAGGGACAGGGGATTGGAATGAGCAGTTCTTC
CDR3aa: CSAPGTGDWNEQFF

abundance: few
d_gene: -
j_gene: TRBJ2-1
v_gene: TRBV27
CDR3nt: TGTGCCAGCAGTACTGGGGGTGAGCAGTTCTTC
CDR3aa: CASSTGGEQFF

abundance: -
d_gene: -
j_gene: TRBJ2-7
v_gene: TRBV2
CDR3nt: TGTGCCAGCAGTGGAGATGGGGGGCAGGGGACCTTCTCCTACGAGCAGTACTTC
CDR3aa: CASSGDGGQGTFSYEQYF

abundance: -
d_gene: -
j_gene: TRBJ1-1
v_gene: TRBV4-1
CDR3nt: TGCGCCAGCAGCCAAGGTTGGCCCACTGAAGCTTTCTTT
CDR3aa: CASSQGWPTEAFF

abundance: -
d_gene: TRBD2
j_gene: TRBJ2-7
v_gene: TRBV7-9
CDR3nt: TGTGCCAGCAGCCCAGTTCTGGCTAGCGGGAGCGAAAGCTCCTACGAGCAGTACTTC
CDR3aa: CASSPVLASGSESSYEQYF

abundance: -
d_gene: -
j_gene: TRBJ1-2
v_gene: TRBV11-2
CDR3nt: TGTGCCAGCAGCAACCTCAGGGTCCACTATGGCTACACCTTC
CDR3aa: CASSNLRVHYGYTF